These 26 T cell receptor beta chains were sequenced from one sample in a study of shared clonotypes between healthy human individuals (TCRdb year 2020). The library was generated by the immunoSEQ multiplex PCR assay. TCRdb re-hosts the immuneACCESS table, in-frame sequences only. Its copies lack some clones; in the studies checked, an unresolved V gene accounts for under half of them, and the cause for the rest is not known. This sample gives 2.3 million or so clones in total; 80% to 95% of them show up just once. About 0.41% of the sample rests with the top ten. Material: naive CD4+ T cells from PBMCs. The cell subset or site label for this specimen denotes: CD45RA+ positively selected. These receptors were obtained from a man between 18 and 35 years old in good health. Some clones in this sample may be carry-over from other donors' samples.

The V gene is TRBV29-1, the J gene TRBJ1-2, with 8 bases identical to TRBD1. CDR1 SQVTM and CDR2 ANQGSEA come from the germline V gene. The CDR3 loop spans 14 amino acids. Losses at the gene ends were 1 base for V and 5 bases for J; bases not matched to a gene: 6. The CDR3 DNA reads TGCAGCGTTGAAGGGGCAGGGGGCGGGTATGGCTACACCTTC. Encoded protein: CSVEGAGGGYGYTF.

The chain couples TRBV18 to TRBJ1-4, with 9 bases identical to TRBD1. This CDR3 spans 15 amino acids. V was pared by 4 bases and J by 5 bases, with 5 bases of the junction left unmatched. Germline-derived CDR1 and CDR2 are KGHSH and LQKENI. The CDR3 DNA follows: TGTGCCAGCTCACTTTACGGGACAGGGAATGAAAAACTGTTTTTT. Translation: CASSLYGTGNEKLFF.

The chain has TRBV5-4 and TRBJ1-5; D perhaps matches TRBD1 (6 bases). From germline, CDR1 is SGHNT and CDR2 YYREEE (reference sequence). Trimming removed 2 bases at V and 0 bases at J, with 9 bases between. This CDR3 spans 15 amino acids. The CDR3 protein is CASSFGGYSNQPQHF. The CDR3 coding sequence is TGTGCCAGCAGCTTTGGGGGCTATAGCAATCAGCCCCAGCATTTT. The complete variable domain, with remaining parts taken from reference TRBV5-4 and TRBJ1-5, reads ETGVTQSPTHLIKTRGQQVTLRCSSQSGHNTVSWYQQALGQGPQFIFQYYREEENGRGNFPPRFSGLQFPNYSSELNVNALELDDSALYLCASSFGGYSNQPQHFGDGTRLSIL.

The chain employs TRBV7-2 and TRBJ2-4; weak D call: TRBD2 (6 bases). V lost 1 base, J lost 0 bases, and 13 bases lay in between. Germline V lookup: CDR1 SGHTA, CDR2 FQGNSA. The length of the CDR3 is 17 residues. The CDR3 region is CASSLVGGMGAKNIQYF. The CDR3 region has the DNA TGTGCCAGCAGCTTAGTCGGCGGGATGGGAGCCAAAAACATTCAGTACTTC.

This clone has just one count. The chain joins TRBV28 to TRBJ2-7; D might be TRBD1 (6 bases). V was shortened by 4 bases and J by 3 bases, with 16 bases between the two germline ends. Germline assignment: CDR1 MDHEN and CDR2 SYDVKM. The CDR3 spans 15 residues. CDR3 loop: CASSSPVDSFYEQYF. The CDR3 bases are TGTGCCAGCAGTTCTCCCGTGGACAGCTTCTACGAGCAGTACTTC.

V gene TRBV28 combines with J gene TRBJ1-1, with D possibly TRBD1 on 5 matching bases. This CDR3 has 12 residues. Germline V CDR1 and CDR2: MDHEN, SYDVKM. Trimming took off 5 bases at V and 4 bases at J, with 8 bases between the two ends. The CDR3 loop is CASSTTVTEAFF. The CDR3 DNA reads TGTGCCAGCAGTACGACAGTCACTGAAGCTTTCTTT.

In its sample, this clone was seen once. This sequence joins TRBV18 and TRBJ2-3; unclear D gene. V was cut by 0 bases and J by 2 bases, with 12 bases left in between. CDR3 length: 16 residues. Germline V lookup: CDR1 KGHSH, CDR2 LQKENI. The CDR3 nucleotides are TGTGCCAGCTCACCACCGGACGCAGGAATCACAGATACGCAGTATTTT. This encodes CASSPPDAGITDTQYF.

The V call is TRBV14, the J call TRBJ2-7, with TRBD1 identical over 7 bases. Germline CDR1 SGHDN, CDR2 FVKESK. The CDR3 is 15 amino acids. V lost 1 base and J lost 2; bases outside the gene matches: 5. The CDR3 spells CASSQGDRATYEQYF. The CDR3 nucleotides read TGTGCCAGCAGCCAAGGTGACAGGGCCACCTACGAGCAGTACTTC.

The chain uses TRBV7-6 and TRBJ2-1, with D maybe TRBD2 (6 bases). CDR3 length equals 16 residues. V shed 2 bases and J shed 3 bases, with 14 bases lying between them. Looked up from germline, CDR1 is SGHVS and CDR2 is FNYEAQ. In DNA form, the CDR3 reads TGTGCCAGCAGCTTATCCGGCGGGATTCTCTACAATGAGCAGTTCTTC. Encoded protein: CASSLSGGILYNEQFF.

The V call is TRBV9, the J call TRBJ2-3; a weak D match, TRBD1 (6 bases). CDR1 and CDR2 from the germline V gene are SGDLS and YYNGEE. V dropped 0 bases and J dropped 2 bases, with 13 bases sitting between them. CDR3 length: 16 residues. This CDR3 reads CASSVAGRGYTDTQYF. DNA for the CDR3: TGTGCCAGCAGCGTAGCTGGCAGGGGTTACACAGATACGCAGTATTTT.

The CDR3 reads CASSSHPSYEQYF. CDR3 in DNA: TGTGCCAGCAGTTCACACCCCTCCTACGAGCAGTACTTC. The chain uses TRBV28 and TRBJ2-5; D is uncertain. Gene TRBJ2-7 matches the end of the DNA better, so the J call may be wrong. The germline gives CDR1 MDHEN, CDR2 SYDVKM. The CDR3 covers 13 residues.

On this clone: This sample includes further DNA sequences coding for the same CDR3. The CDR3 protein is CASSLQGVTEAFF. The CDR3 DNA is TGCGCCAGCAGCTTACAGGGGGTCACTGAAGCTTTCTTT. The chain uses TRBV5-1 and TRBJ1-1; 8 nucleotides line up with TRBD1. CDR1 is SGHRS, CDR2 YFSETQ, per germline. The CDR3 covers 13 residues. J lost 4 bases, V lost 2 bases, and 1 base had no gene match.

The rearrangement joins TRBV5-1 to TRBJ2-1; D might be TRBD2 (5 bases). The germline V and J ends were trimmed by 6 bases and 7 bases, with 17 bases remaining between them. From germline, CDR1 is SGHRS and CDR2 YFSETQ. The CDR3 consists of 14 residues. The CDR3 reads CASKNTPRVNEQFF. The CDR3, as DNA: TGCGCCAGCAAAAATACGCCGAGGGTGAATGAGCAGTTCTTC.

The gene calls are TRBV7-2 and TRBJ1-1; 11 bases align to TRBD1. After removal of 5 bases from V and 11 bases from J, the junction contained 7 bases not matched to a gene. CDR3 length: 13 residues. Per germline, CDR1 SGHTA and CDR2 FQGNSA. The CDR3 loop is CASSPGQGGRAFF. CDR3 DNA sequence: TGTGCCAGCAGCCCGGGACAGGGGGGACGCGCTTTCTTT.

V is TRBV7-2 and J is TRBJ2-1; D remains ambiguous. Trimming shortened V by 3 bases and J by 1 base, and 10 bases separated the two germline ends. CDR1 is SGHTA and CDR2 is FQGNSA in the germline V gene. The CDR3 is 15 residues long. In DNA form, the CDR3 reads TGTGCCAGCAGCTTTTCCCGGGCTTCCTACAATGAGCAGTTCTTC. It encodes CASSFSRASYNEQFF.

A single count supports this clone. This sequence joins TRBV27 and TRBJ2-7, with TRBD1 matching 10 bases. The CDR3 consists of 15 residues. V gave up 3 bases and J gave up 9 bases; unmatched junction bases: 11. The V gene's germline CDR1 is MNHEY and CDR2 SMNVEV (reference sequence). The CDR3 spells CASSFSRTGGRRQYF. The CDR3 DNA reads TGTGCCAGCAGTTTCTCCAGGACAGGGGGTCGCCGGCAGTACTTC.

The chain recombines TRBV7-2 with TRBJ1-4; the match to TRBD1 covers 7 bases. Germline trimming cut 1 base from V and 0 bases from J; bases unmatched to any gene: 2. Germline lookup yields CDR1 SGHTA and CDR2 FQGNSA. The CDR3 consists of 16 residues. The CDR3 bases are TGTGCCAGCAGCTTAGGACAGGGCGCAACTAATGAAAAACTGTTTTTT. Its protein product is CASSLGQGATNEKLFF.

CDR3 nucleotide sequence: TGTGCCAGCAGCTACCGGGACAGGGGTTGGTATGGCTACACCTTC. Its protein product is CASSYRDRGWYGYTF. This sequence joins TRBV7-8 and TRBJ1-2, with 10 bases matching TRBD1. The CDR3 spans 15 residues. The ends lost 4 bases at V and 5 bases at J; junction bases unmatched: 7. CDR1 and CDR2 (germline): SGHVS, FQNEAQ.

The J gene is TRBJ1-3, the V gene TRBV11-2; 7 bases align to TRBD1. The CDR3 runs to 17 residues. J gave up 0 bases and V 5 bases, and 10 bases lay outside the gene matches. The V gene's germline CDR1 is SGHAT and CDR2 FQNNGV. The CDR3 coding sequence is TGTGCCAGCAGCCAAATAACAGGGGCGCCCTCTGGAAACACCATATATTTT. This translates into CASSQITGAPSGNTIYF.

The chain recombines TRBV28 with TRBJ1-2; D gene unclear. Germline values: CDR1 MDHEN, CDR2 SYDVKM. The CDR3 has 13 amino acids. Trimming cost V 6 bases and J 8 bases, with 16 bases left between them. CDR3 sequence reads: CASSKEAKGGYTF. The CDR3 nucleotides are TGTGCCAGCAGCAAAGAGGCGAAAGGCGGCTACACCTTC.

The J gene is TRBJ2-1, the V gene TRBV30; 11 bases map to TRBD2. Germline V gives CDR1 GTSNPN, CDR2 SVGIG (reference sequence). CDR3 length: 15 amino acids. Trimming took 2 bases from V and 5 from J; bases not matched to a gene: 5. DNA for the CDR3: TGTGCCTGGAGTCCCGGGACTAGCGGAAACAATGAGCAGTTCTTC. This translates into CAWSPGTSGNNEQFF.

This chain connects TRBV28 to TRBJ2-1, with a possible D match to TRBD1 (6 bases). From germline, CDR1 is MDHEN and CDR2 SYDVKM. V lost 2 bases and J lost 9, with 17 bases in between. This CDR3 has 15 amino acids. In DNA form, the CDR3 reads TGTGCCAGCAGTTTAGTTCGGGACATCCGTGCTGAGCAGTTCTTC. It yields the protein CASSLVRDIRAEQFF.

The rearrangement links TRBV28 to TRBJ2-5; TRBD2 aligns across 8 bases. The J segment lost 5 bases and the V segment lost 6 bases, leaving 14 bases of the junction unmatched. Germline V lookup: CDR1 MDHEN, CDR2 SYDVKM. CDR3 size: 16 residues. For the CDR3, the DNA is TGTGCCAGCAGCCTCAGAGGGGCGGGAGGACGGGAGACCCAGTACTTC. This encodes CASSLRGAGGRETQYF.

The CDR3 DNA follows: TGTGCCAGCAGCGCGGGACAGGGGGCGACCGGGGAGCTGTTTTTT. It translates to CASSAGQGATGELFF. The chain couples TRBV9 to TRBJ2-2; 12 bases line up with TRBD1. J gave up 5 bases and V 3 bases, and 2 bases lay outside the gene matches. CDR3 length: 15 amino acids. The germline gives CDR1 SGDLS, CDR2 YYNGEE.

This chain uses TRBV11-2 with TRBJ1-2; D remains unclear. From germline, CDR1 is SGHAT and CDR2 FQNNGV. This CDR3 has 12 amino acids. V lost 10 bases and J lost 2, with 11 bases in between. CDR3 DNA: TGTGCCACACGGCAGCAAAACTATGGCTACACCTTC. Its protein product is CATRQQNYGYTF.

The rearrangement uses TRBV28 and TRBJ1-5, with a tentative D call TRBD1 (6 bases). With 4 bases removed from V and 7 bases from J, the gap between germline ends came to 17 bases. The CDR3 has 15 residues. Looked up from germline, CDR1 is MDHEN and CDR2 is SYDVKM. The CDR3 spells CASSSRTGTKQPQHF. CDR3 coding DNA: TGTGCCAGCAGTTCGAGAACCGGGACAAAGCAGCCCCAGCATTTT.